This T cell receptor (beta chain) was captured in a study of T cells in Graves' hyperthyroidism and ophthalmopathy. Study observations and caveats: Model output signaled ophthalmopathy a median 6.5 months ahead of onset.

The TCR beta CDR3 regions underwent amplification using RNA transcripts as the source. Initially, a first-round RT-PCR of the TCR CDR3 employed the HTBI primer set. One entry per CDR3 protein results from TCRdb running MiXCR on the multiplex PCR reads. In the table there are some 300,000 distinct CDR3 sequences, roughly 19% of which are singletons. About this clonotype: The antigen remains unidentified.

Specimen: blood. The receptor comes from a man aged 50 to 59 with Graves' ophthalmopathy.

Written as DNA, the CDR3 is TGTGCCAGTAGTATCGGCCAGGGGGTGCAGTACTTC. Translated, it gives CASSIGQGVQYF. V and J are TRBV19 and TRBJ2-7, with 7 bases matching TRBD1. Germline CDR1 LNHDA, CDR2 SQIVND (reference sequence). With 3 bases clipped from V and 9 bases from J, the junction kept 5 bases outside the gene matches. The CDR3 runs 12 residues.